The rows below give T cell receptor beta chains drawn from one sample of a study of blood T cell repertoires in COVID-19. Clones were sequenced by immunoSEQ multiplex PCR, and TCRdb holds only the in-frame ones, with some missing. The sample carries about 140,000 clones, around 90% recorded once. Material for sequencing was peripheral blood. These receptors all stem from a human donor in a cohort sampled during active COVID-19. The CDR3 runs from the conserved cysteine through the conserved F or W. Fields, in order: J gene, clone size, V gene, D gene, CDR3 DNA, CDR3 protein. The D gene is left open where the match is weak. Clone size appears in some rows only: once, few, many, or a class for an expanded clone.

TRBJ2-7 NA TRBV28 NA TGTGCCAGCAGTTTCGAGCTAAAGGATCGGGAGTACTTC CASSFELKDREYF
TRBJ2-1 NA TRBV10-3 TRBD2 TGTGCCATCAGTGAGTCGGTGACTAGCGGCTACAATGAGCAGTTCTTC CAISESVTSGYNEQFF
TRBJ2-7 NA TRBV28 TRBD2 TGTGCCACCAGACTTCGGACTAGCGGGAGAGGCTACGAGCAGTACTTC CATRLRTSGRGYEQYF
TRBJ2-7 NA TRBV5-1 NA TGCGCCAGCAGCCCTAGGGGGGGCGGACCCTACGAGCAGTACTTC CASSPRGGGPYEQYF
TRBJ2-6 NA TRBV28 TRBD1 TGTGCCAGCAGTTTAGACAGGGTAACTGGGGCCAACGTCCTGACTTTC CASSLDRVTGANVLTF
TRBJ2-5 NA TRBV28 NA TGTGCCAGCAGTTTAAGTGAAGTGGCAGGAGAGACCCAGTACTTC CASSLSEVAGETQYF
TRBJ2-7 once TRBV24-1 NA TGTGCCACCAGTGCCGGTTCCTACGAGCAGTACTTC CATSAGSYEQYF
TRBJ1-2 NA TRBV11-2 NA TGTGCCAGCAGCTTGGAAACAGGCTTCTATGGCTACACCTTC CASSLETGFYGYTF
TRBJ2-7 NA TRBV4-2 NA TGTGCCAGCAGTCAAGATTATAGGGCTAGCTTACAATCTTACGAGCAGTACTTC CASSQDYRASLQSYEQYF
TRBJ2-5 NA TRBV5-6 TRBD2 TGTGCCAGCAGCCCCCGGATACCTAGCGGGCACCACCAAGAGACCCAGTACTTC CASSPRIPSGHHQETQYF
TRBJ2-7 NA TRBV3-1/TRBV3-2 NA TGTGCCAGCAGCCATCAGGGGACACCCTACGAGCAGTACTTC CASSHQGTPYEQYF
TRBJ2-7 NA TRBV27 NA TGTGCCAGCAGTTTATACTCCTCCTACGAGCAGTACTTC CASSLYSSYEQYF
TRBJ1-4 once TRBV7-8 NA TGTGCCAGCAGCCACCGGGGGGAAAAACTGTTTTTT CASSHRGEKLFF
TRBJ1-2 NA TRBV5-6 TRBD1 TGTGCCAGCAGCTTGGCGGGACAGCACTATGGCTACACCTTC CASSLAGQHYGYTF
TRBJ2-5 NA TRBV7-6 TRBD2 TGTGCCAGCGGCCTACTAGCGGGGGGGGAGGAGACCCAGTACTTC CASGLLAGGEETQYF
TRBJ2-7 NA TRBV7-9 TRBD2 TGTGCCAGCAGCTTAAGGGAGGGCGCCTTCTACGAGCAGTACTTC CASSLREGAFYEQYF
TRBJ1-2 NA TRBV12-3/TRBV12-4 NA TGTGCCAGCAGTTTAGGGCTCTATGGCTACACCTTC CASSLGLYGYTF
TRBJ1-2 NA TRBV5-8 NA TGTGCCAGCAGCGCGGGACCGTGGTATGGCTACACCTTC CASSAGPWYGYTF
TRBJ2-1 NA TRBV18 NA TGTGCCAGCTCACCACTTGAGGGGGTTTACAATGAGCAGTTCTTC CASSPLEGVYNEQFF
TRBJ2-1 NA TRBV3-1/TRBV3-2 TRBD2 TGTGCCAGCAGCCAAACGGGAGGGCCGGGCAATGAGCAGTTCTTC CASSQTGGPGNEQFF
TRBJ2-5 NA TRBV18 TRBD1 TGTGCCAGCTCACCGGACAGGGCAGAGACCCAGTACTTC CASSPDRAETQYF
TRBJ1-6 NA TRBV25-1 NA TGTGCCAGCAGTGGCAGGGTCAGTAATTCACCCCTCCACTTT CASSGRVSNSPLHF
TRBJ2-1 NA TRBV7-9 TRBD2 TGTGCCAGCAGCCTTCTAGCGGGGCTCTACAATGAGCAGTTCTTC CASSLLAGLYNEQFF
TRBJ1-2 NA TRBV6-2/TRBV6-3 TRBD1 TGTGCCAGCAGTCTGACAGGGTCGGGCCACTATGGCTACACCTTC CASSLTGSGHYGYTF
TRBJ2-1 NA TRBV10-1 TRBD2 TGCGCCAGCAGTGATGGACTAGCGGGGGGGTACGATGAGCAGTTCTTC CASSDGLAGGYDEQFF
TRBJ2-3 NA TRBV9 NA TGTGCCAGCAGCGCCACGGCGGAACTCACAGATACGCAGTATTTT CASSATAELTDTQYF
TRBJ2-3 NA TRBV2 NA TGTGCCAGCAGTGCCGGGATCCTCACAGATACGCAGTATTTT CASSAGILTDTQYF
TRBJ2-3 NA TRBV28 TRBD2 TGTGCCAGCAGCCCTCGGGGACTAGCGGGAGTGGCAGATACGCAGTATTTT CASSPRGLAGVADTQYF
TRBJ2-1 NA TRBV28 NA TGTGCCAGCATATCCTGGCGGAACAATGAGCAGTTCTTC CASISWRNNEQFF
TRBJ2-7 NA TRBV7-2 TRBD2 TGTGCCAGCAGCAGAGAGCGGGAGGAGTACGAGCAGTACTTC CASSREREEYEQYF
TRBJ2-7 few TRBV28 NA TGTGCCAGCAGCGTAGGGGGGGGATTAAGGACCTACGAGCAGTACTTC CASSVGGGLRTYEQYF
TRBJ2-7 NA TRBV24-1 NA TGTGCCACCAGTGCCCCGTCGGGGGGCCAGGACGAGCAGTACTTC CATSAPSGGQDEQYF
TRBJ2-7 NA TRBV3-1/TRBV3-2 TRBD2 TGTGCCAGCAGCCAAGGCCCGGGGGGATCCTACGAGCAGTACTTC CASSQGPGGSYEQYF
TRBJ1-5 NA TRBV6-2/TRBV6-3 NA TGTGCCAGCAGTTACCAGGGTTGGCAGCCCCAGCATTTT CASSYQGWQPQHF
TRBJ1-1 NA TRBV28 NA TGTGCCAGCACTGGGGCAGTTGCCATGAACACTGAAGCTTTCTTT CASTGAVAMNTEAFF
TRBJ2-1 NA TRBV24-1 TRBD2 TGTGCCACCAGTGATCCTAGCGGGGGAAATGAGCAGTTCTTC CATSDPSGGNEQFF
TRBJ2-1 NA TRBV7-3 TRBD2 TGTGCCAGCAGCCCCCGCATGGCGGGGGGCAATGAGCAGTTCTTC CASSPRMAGGNEQFF
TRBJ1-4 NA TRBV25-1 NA TGTCGCAGGTCAAATGAAAAACTGTTTTTT CRRSNEKLFF
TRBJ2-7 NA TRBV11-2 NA TGTGCCAGCACCACGGACTTTGCCTCCTACGAGCAGTACTTC CASTTDFASYEQYF
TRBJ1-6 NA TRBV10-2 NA TGCGCCAGCAGGGAGGGCAGGAATAATTCACCCCTCCACTTT CASREGRNNSPLHF
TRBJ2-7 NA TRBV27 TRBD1 TGTGCCAGCAGGATACAGGGGGCTAACCCCTACGAGCAGTACTTC CASRIQGANPYEQYF
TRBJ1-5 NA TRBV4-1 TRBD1 TGCGCCAGTGGACAGGGGGTGGGGGGCAATCAGCCCCAGCATTTT CASGQGVGGNQPQHF
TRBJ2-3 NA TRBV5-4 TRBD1 TGTGCCAGCAGCTTAGGGGGCCAACTCCTCACAGATACGCAGTATTTT CASSLGGQLLTDTQYF
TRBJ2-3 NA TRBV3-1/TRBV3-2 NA TGTGCCAGCAGCCCCCGTCTGGGCGGCACAGATACGCAGTATTTT CASSPRLGGTDTQYF